Here is one T cell receptor (beta chain) with its context. Its matching antigen is unknown. The data stem from a study of OX40 agonist ivuxolimab in advanced cancers. Libraries were prepared by immunoSEQ multiplex PCR; TCRdb keeps only in-frame clonotypes and omits some of them. The table shows roughly 70,000 clones, with 65% to 90% occurring only once. Regarding the study as a whole: Normalized expansion of T-cell clones was also low for some nonresponders.

The ends were cut back, 6 bases at V and 5 bases at J, with 13 bases in the middle. This CDR3 is built from 13 residues. Germline lookup yields CDR1 LNHDA and CDR2 SQIVND (reference sequence). The V call is TRBV19, the J call TRBJ2-5; a weak D match, TRBD2 (7 bases). This TCR came from an adult with an advanced solid tumor such as melanoma, head and neck, liver or kidney cancer. The sample here was CD4+ or CD8+ T cells sorted from blood, taken in a trial of the OX40 agonist ivuxolimab. In DNA, the CDR3 is TGTGCCAGTAGCCGCGGGGGCGGGGAGACCCAGTACTTC. The encoded protein is CASSRGGGETQYF.